What follows are 10 T cell receptor beta chains derived from one specimen sequenced in a study of cytomegalovirus exposure and HLA in healthy donors. TCRdb keeps only in-frame clones here, not all; method: immunoSEQ multiplex PCR. The sample yields about 120,000 clones, roughly nine tenths seen once. The sample comprised PBMCs. Every receptor here comes from a man aged 18-30 years in good health and CMV-seropositive.

This chain links TRBV6-1 with TRBJ1-3; 11 bases are shared with TRBD1. The CDR3 covers 17 residues. Germline CDR1 is MNHNS and CDR2 is SASEGT. The V gene end was trimmed by 4 bases and the J gene end by 1 base; junction bases not matched to a gene: 6. The CDR3, as DNA: TGTGCCAGCAGTGGGGACAGGGGGACTTATTCTGGAAACACCATATATTTT. Its protein product is CASSGDRGTYSGNTIYF.

This chain links TRBV2 with TRBJ1-3; no clear D gene. Trimming took off 2 bases at V and 0 bases at J, with 11 bases between the two ends. This CDR3 comprises 16 residues. Germline CDR1 reads SNHLY; CDR2 reads FYNNEI. As DNA, the CDR3 is TGTGCCAGCAGTGAAATGGGCAGCAGCTCTGGAAACACCATATATTTT. Translating gives CASSEMGSSSGNTIYF.

This chain connects TRBV27 to TRBJ1-1; perhaps TRBD1 as D (6 bases). Germline loops: CDR1 MNHEY, CDR2 SMNVEV (reference sequence). The CDR3 has 15 amino acids. V was pared by 4 bases and J by 1 base, with 13 bases between. CDR3 loop: CASSYSQGANTEAFF. The CDR3 region has the DNA TGTGCCAGCAGTTATTCACAGGGTGCGAACACTGAAGCTTTCTTT.

This sequence joins TRBV28 and TRBJ1-5; no reliable D call. The germline V gene has CDR1 MDHEN and CDR2 SYDVKM. Trimming removed 7 bases from V and 0 bases from J, with 10 bases in between. This CDR3 comprises 14 residues. The CDR3 bases are TGTGCCAGCATGGCCCAAGATAGCAATCAGCCCCAGCATTTT. Its protein is CASMAQDSNQPQHF.

This sequence joins TRBV5-5 and TRBJ2-7, with 9 nucleotides matching TRBD1. The germline V gene encodes CDR1 SGHKS and CDR2 YYEKEE (reference sequence). The CDR3 totals 14 residues. V trimming: 0 bases; J trimming: 6 bases; junction bases outside the gene matches: 4. The CDR3 DNA is TGTGCCAGCAGCTTGGGGACAGGGGCGGGCGAGCAGTACTTC. This encodes CASSLGTGAGEQYF.

The rearrangement uses TRBV7-2 and TRBJ1-1, with D maybe TRBD1 (5 bases). The CDR3 runs 16 residues. Trimming pared 5 bases from V and 1 base from J, leaving 17 bases between. In germline, CDR1 is SGHTA, CDR2 FQGNSA. In DNA, the CDR3 is TGTGCCAGCAGCCAAAGGGGTGGTGCAGGGAACACTGAAGCTTTCTTT. It is translated as CASSQRGGAGNTEAFF.

The genes are TRBV4-1 and TRBJ2-5, with D possibly being TRBD1 (5 bases). CDR1 and CDR2 (germline): MGHRA, YSYEKL. The CDR3 runs 16 residues. V lost 2 bases, J lost 6 bases, and 19 bases lay in between. The CDR3 loop is CASSQTRQGSLKTQYF. CDR3 sequence (DNA): TGCGCCAGCAGCCAAACCCGGCAGGGATCTCTAAAGACCCAGTACTTC.

V and J are TRBV19 and TRBJ1-2; D is undetermined. V lost 1 base and J lost 4, with 7 bases in between. Germline V gene sequence: CDR1 LNHDA, CDR2 SQIVND (reference sequence). The CDR3 covers 13 residues. CDR3 protein: CASSIVQFYGYTF. As DNA, the CDR3 is TGTGCCAGTAGTATAGTGCAGTTCTATGGCTACACCTTC.

The chain is built from TRBV5-1 and TRBJ2-5; D gene uncertain. Trimming left V 0 bases short and J 3 bases short, with 6 bases between. The germline V gene has CDR1 SGHRS and CDR2 YFSETQ. CDR3 length: 13 residues. The CDR3 DNA sequence: TGCGCCAGCAGCTTGGCCGTCGAAGAGACCCAGTACTTC. This gives the protein CASSLAVEETQYF.

The V and J genes are TRBV28 and TRBJ2-1, with TRBD2 matching 10 bases. The ends lost 3 bases at V and 6 bases at J; junction bases unmatched: 5. Looked up from germline, CDR1 is MDHEN and CDR2 is SYDVKM. The length of the CDR3 is 15 residues. DNA for the CDR3: TGTGCCAGCAGTTTGATACTAGCGGGGCTCAATGAGCAGTTCTTC. Amino acid sequence: CASSLILAGLNEQFF.